A single T cell receptor beta chain is shown here with its context. Its target is unknown. The source of the sample is a study of monozygotic twins with cystic fibrosis. About the research overall: Approximately 2.8 micrograms of fragmented DNA underwent around 14 PCR cycles for library preparation. Whole-study findings and limits: The repertoire was suggested to be naive-dominated, clonality median roughly 0.0093.

This CDR3 region has 11 residues. Germline CDR1 GTSNPN, CDR2 SVGIG (reference sequence). Trimming pared 0 bases from V and 6 bases from J, leaving 6 bases between. TCRdb's table, derived via immunoSEQ multiplex PCR, lists solely in-frame clones and lacks some. The repertoire holds 20,000 to 30,000 clones, with approximately 96% as singletons. This receptor was identified in a girl aged 2-9 years with cystic fibrosis. The chain uses TRBV30 and TRBJ2-7, with D unresolved. The material sequenced was blood. Here the CDR3 DNA reads TGTGCCTGGAGTGTACTCCTCGAGCAGTACTTC. Translated: CAWSVLLEQYF.